This T cell receptor (beta chain) is from a study of blood T cell repertoires in COVID-19. Repertoires were generated with immunoSEQ multiplex PCR, while TCRdb's copy carries only in-frame clones and drops some. Among around 180,000 clones listed, 70% to 90% were seen once. The length of the CDR3 is 16 residues. Trimming removed 1 base from V and 0 bases from J, with 10 bases in between. Germline CDR1 and CDR2: MGHRA and YSYEKL. The chain uses TRBV4-1 and TRBJ1-5, with D unclear. The receptor was derived from a man aged 55 to 70 with acute or convalescent COVID-19. Sequenced: peripheral blood. The CDR3 sequence: CASSQGRAYSNQPQHF. CDR3 sequence (DNA): TGCGCCAGCAGCCAAGGGAGAGCTTATAGCAATCAGCCCCAGCATTTT.